This T cell receptor (beta chain) comes out of a study of blood T cell repertoires in COVID-19. Profiling relied on immunoSEQ multiplex PCR, and the TCRdb table lists in-frame clones only, not all of them. The data hold tens of thousands of clones, with roughly nine tenths observed a single time. V dropped 5 bases and J dropped 8; count of bases not matched to a gene: 2. The CDR3 contains 12 residues. The TCR sequence derives from a human donor with acute or convalescent COVID-19. The donor label of this sample is uncertain. Sequenced material: peripheral blood. J is TRBJ1-4 and V is TRBV12-3 or TRBV12-4; 7 bases match TRBD1. Here the CDR3 DNA reads TGTGCCAGCAGTAGGGGGCAGGAAAAACTGTTTTTT. It codes for CASSRGQEKLFF.